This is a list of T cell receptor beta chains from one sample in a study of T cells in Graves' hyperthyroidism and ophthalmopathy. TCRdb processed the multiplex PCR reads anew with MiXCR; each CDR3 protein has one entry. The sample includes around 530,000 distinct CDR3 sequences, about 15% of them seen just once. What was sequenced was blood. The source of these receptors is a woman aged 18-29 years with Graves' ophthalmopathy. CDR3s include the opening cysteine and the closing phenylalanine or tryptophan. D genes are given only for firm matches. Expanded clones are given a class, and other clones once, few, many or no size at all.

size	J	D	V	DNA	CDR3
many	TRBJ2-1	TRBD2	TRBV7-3	TGTGCCAGCAGCACCCCCGCTGGAGGGAGGGCCATCAATGAGCAGTTCTTC	CASSTPAGGRAINEQFF
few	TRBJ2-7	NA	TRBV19	TGTGCCAGTAGTCCCTCCGACAGGTCCTCCTACGAGCAGTACTTC	CASSPSDRSSYEQYF
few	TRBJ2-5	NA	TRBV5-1	TGCGCCAGCAGCCCAAGGGGGGACGGAGAGACCCAGTACTTC	CASSPRGDGETQYF
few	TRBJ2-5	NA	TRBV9	TGTGCCAGCAGCGGAGATGCCACGACGCAAAAGGGATTCGGGACCCAGTACTTC	CASSGDATTQKGFGTQYF
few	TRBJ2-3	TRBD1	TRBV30	TGTGCCTGGAGTGTAGGGGGCTCCCCAGATACGCAGTATTTT	CAWSVGGSPDTQYF
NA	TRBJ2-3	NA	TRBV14	TGTGCCAGCAGCCAAGTGGCGGGAAAAGGGTATACGCAGTATTTT	CASSQVAGKGYTQYF
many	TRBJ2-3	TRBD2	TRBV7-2	TGTGCCAGCAGCGAACAATTACTAGCGGGAGGTCAAGATACGCAGTATTTT	CASSEQLLAGGQDTQYF
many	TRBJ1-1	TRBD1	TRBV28	TGTGCCAGCAGTTTGCACAGGGGGATTGCCACTGAAGCTTTCTTT	CASSLHRGIATEAFF
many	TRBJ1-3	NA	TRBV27	TGTGCCAGCAGTTTAGGGATCGGAAACACCATATATTTT	CASSLGIGNTIYF
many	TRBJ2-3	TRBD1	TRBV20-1	TGCAGTGCTAGAGATTGGACAGGGGGCGGCACAGATACGCAGTATTTT	CSARDWTGGGTDTQYF